The next 27 T cell receptor beta chains were all read from a single sample in a study of blood T cell repertoires in COVID-19. Here immunoSEQ multiplex PCR was the method, and the copy in TCRdb shows in-frame clones only, minus some. The sample records roughly 280,000 clones, 87% being singletons. Sequencing input: peripheral blood. These receptors all stem from a woman aged 45-65 years who had recovered from COVID-19.

In its sample, this clone was seen a few times. This chain uses TRBV29-1 with TRBJ1-1, with TRBD1 matching over 7 bases. The ends lost 3 bases at V and 0 bases at J; junction bases unmatched: 4. The CDR3 has 14 residues. CDR1 and CDR2 from the germline V gene are SQVTM and ANQGSEA. CDR3 nucleotides: TGCAGCGTTGAGACAGGGTCCATGAACACTGAAGCTTTCTTT. It yields the protein CSVETGSMNTEAFF.

The chain employs TRBV6-2 or TRBV6-3 and TRBJ2-1, with TRBD2 identical over 7 bases. Per germline, CDR1 MNHEY and CDR2 SVGEGT. The CDR3 length is 14 residues. V shed 2 bases and J 3 bases; nucleotides not matched to a gene: 1. The CDR3 nucleotides read TGTGCCAGCAGTTACGGCGGGAGCTACAATGAGCAGTTCTTC. It yields the protein CASSYGGSYNEQFF.

The chain combines TRBV27 with TRBJ2-6; 8 nucleotides match TRBD1. The CDR3 runs to 18 residues. Looked up from germline, CDR1 is MNHEY and CDR2 is SMNVEV (reference sequence). Losses at the gene ends were 1 base for V and 0 bases for J; bases not matched to a gene: 5. Here the CDR3 reads CASSLLGTGSSGANVLTF. The CDR3 bases are TGTGCCAGCAGTTTATTGGGGACAGGAAGCTCTGGGGCCAACGTCCTGACTTTC.

The gene calls are TRBV7-8 and TRBJ1-2; D uncertain. CDR1 is SGHVS, CDR2 FQNEAQ, per germline. The CDR3 covers 16 residues. Between the trimmed V and J ends, which lost 5 bases and 2 bases, there was a span of 18 bases. CDR3 sequence reads: CASSHIWSTWNYGYTF. CDR3 nucleotide sequence: TGTGCCAGCAGCCATATCTGGAGTACCTGGAACTATGGCTACACCTTC.

The chain employs TRBV6-5 and TRBJ1-1; D unclear. This CDR3 comprises 14 residues. Trimming shortened V by 5 bases and J by 2 bases, and 12 bases separated the two germline ends. Germline V gene sequence: CDR1 MNHEY, CDR2 SVGAGI. This CDR3 reads CASSPWQANTEAFF. CDR3 DNA: TGTGCCAGCAGTCCGTGGCAGGCCAACACTGAAGCTTTCTTT.

The chain is built from TRBV5-1 and TRBJ1-1; D is uncertain. Germline V CDR1 and CDR2: SGHRS, YFSETQ. Trimming took off 0 bases at V and 3 bases at J, with 6 bases between the two ends. The CDR3 spans 13 residues. CDR3 protein: CASSLDQDTEAFF. The CDR3 region has the DNA TGCGCCAGCAGCTTGGATCAGGACACTGAAGCTTTCTTT.

The CDR3 nucleotides read TGTGCCACCAGCAGAGGAGGACAGCCACTTTACGAGCAGTACTTC. This codes for CATSRGGQPLYEQYF. The rearrangement joins TRBV15 to TRBJ2-7; weak D call: TRBD1 (6 bases). Germline V gene data show CDR1 as LNHNV and CDR2 as YYDKDF (reference sequence). Trimming shortened V by 1 base and J by 4 bases, and 14 bases separated the two germline ends. The CDR3 loop spans 15 amino acids.

The rearrangement joins TRBV9 to TRBJ2-1, with TRBD2 matching over 15 bases. CDR1 SGDLS and CDR2 YYNGEE come from the germline V gene. The CDR3 spans 18 residues. With V trimmed by 4 bases and J by 2 bases, 7 bases remained unmatched. CDR3: CASSFGTSGRFTYNEQFF. In DNA, the CDR3 is TGTGCCAGCAGCTTCGGGACTAGCGGGAGGTTCACCTACAATGAGCAGTTCTTC. Drawing the rest from reference TRBV9 and TRBJ2-1, the complete variable domain is DSGVTQTPKHLITATGQRVTLRCSPRSGDLSVYWYQQSLDQGLQFLIQYYNGEERAKGNILERFSAQQFPDLHSELNLSSLELGDSALYFCASSFGTSGRFTYNEQFFGPGTRLTVL.

This chain links TRBV19 with TRBJ2-1; tentative D call: TRBD1 (5 bases). Trimming left V 4 bases short and J 10 bases short, with 20 bases between. CDR1 LNHDA and CDR2 SQIVND come from the germline V gene (reference sequence). The CDR3 totals 15 residues. CDR3 sequence (DNA): TGTGCCAGTAGTACTTTGGGGCAGGGAAGGGTCGAGCAGTTCTTC. Its translation: CASSTLGQGRVEQFF.

This clone was seen a few times. This sequence joins TRBV7-9 and TRBJ2-5, with a weak D call TRBD1 (5 bases). The CDR3 spans 13 residues. The ends were cut back, 5 bases at V and 8 bases at J, with 15 bases in the middle. CDR1 SEHNR and CDR2 FQNEAQ come from the germline V gene (reference sequence). In nucleotides, the CDR3 is TGTGCCAGCAGCGACAGCTCCGCGGATACCCAGTACTTC. It specifies CASSDSSADTQYF. The variable domain in full, with the rest retrieved from reference TRBV7-9 and TRBJ2-5, is DTGVSQNPRHKITKRGQNVTFRCDPISEHNRLYWYRQTLGQGPEFLTYFQNEAQLEKSRLLSDRFSAERPKGSFSTLEIQRTEQGDSAMYLCASSDSSADTQYFGPGTRLLVL.

CDR3 sequence: CASSPPGHEYEQYF. In DNA form, the CDR3 reads TGTGCCAGCAGCCCCCCGGGACATGAGTACGAGCAGTACTTC. The chain links TRBV5-4 to TRBJ2-7, with D tentatively TRBD1 (6 bases). The CDR3 contains 14 residues. CDR1 is SGHNT and CDR2 is YYREEE in the germline V gene (reference sequence). The ends were cut back, 4 bases at V and 4 bases at J, with 15 bases in the middle.

This rearrangement joins TRBV9 to TRBJ1-3; D call uncertain. Per germline, CDR1 SGDLS and CDR2 YYNGEE. The CDR3 has 15 residues. V lost 0 bases, J lost 3 bases, and 10 bases lay in between. The CDR3: CASSVGGHFGNTIYF. In nucleotides, the CDR3 is TGTGCCAGCAGCGTAGGTGGGCACTTTGGAAACACCATATATTTT.

V usage is TRBV5-4 and J usage is TRBJ1-4; D is unresolved. This CDR3 has 17 amino acids. From germline, CDR1 is SGHNT and CDR2 YYREEE (reference sequence). The V end was cut by 4 bases, the J end by 0 bases, with 16 bases between. Here the CDR3 DNA reads TGTGCCAGCAGCCCCGGCGAGACTTTTGCAACTAATGAAAAACTGTTTTTT. Protein sequence: CASSPGETFATNEKLFF.

J is TRBJ1-1 and V is TRBV11-3; D is unresolved. This CDR3 comprises 11 residues. V was clipped by 8 bases and J by 4 bases, with 8 bases between them. Looked up from germline, CDR1 is SGHNT and CDR2 is YENEEA. The CDR3 loop is CASACGTEAFF. The CDR3 coding sequence is TGTGCCAGCGCATGCGGCACTGAAGCTTTCTTT.

The J gene is TRBJ1-1, the V gene TRBV24-1, with unresolved D. Per the germline V gene, CDR1 is KGHDR and CDR2 is SFDVKD. Deletions cut 6 bases from V and 0 bases from J, with 13 bases between. The CDR3 sequence is 15 residues long. This CDR3 is CATSRRQELNTEAFF. Written as DNA, the CDR3 is TGTGCCACCAGTCGGAGGCAGGAGTTGAACACTGAAGCTTTCTTT.

CDR3 bases: TGTGCCAGCAGTCCGGGACAGGGTTATAGAGAAAAACTGTTTTTT. This gives the protein CASSPGQGYREKLFF. The gene calls are TRBV7-6 and TRBJ1-4; TRBD1 matches 9 bases. The ends lost 6 bases at V and 8 bases at J; junction bases unmatched: 10. This CDR3 spans 15 amino acids. The germline V gene encodes CDR1 SGHVS and CDR2 FNYEAQ.

The chain employs TRBV6-1 and TRBJ1-2, with D perhaps matching TRBD1 (5 bases). The V end lost 2 bases, the J end lost 3 bases, and 10 bases lay between the germline ends. This CDR3 spans 14 amino acids. Per the germline V gene, CDR1 is MNHNS and CDR2 is SASEGT. For the CDR3, the DNA is TGTGCCAGCAGTGAACAGGGCATATACTATGGCTACACCTTC. Translated, it gives CASSEQGIYYGYTF.

V usage is TRBV30 and J usage is TRBJ2-2; 8 nucleotides agree with TRBD2. CDR3 length equals 14 residues. After removal of 8 bases from V and 7 bases from J, the junction contained 12 bases not matched to a gene. Germline CDR1 is GTSNPN and CDR2 is SVGIG (reference sequence). The DNA of the CDR3 is TGTGCCGGGAAAGGACGGGAGGGTCACGGGGAGCTGTTTTTT. Translation: CAGKGREGHGELFF.

The J gene is TRBJ1-4, the V gene TRBV7-2; D perhaps matches TRBD1 (5 bases). Trimming stripped 2 bases from V and 13 bases from J, with 17 bases between. The V gene's germline CDR1 is SGHTA and CDR2 FQGNSA. The CDR3 has 14 amino acids. CDR3 DNA sequence: TGTGCCAGCAGCTTACACGTCGGGCAGGGAAGACTGTTTTTT. It yields the protein CASSLHVGQGRLFF. The full variable domain, with the rest looked up from reference TRBV7-2 and TRBJ1-4, is GAGVSQSPSNKVTEKGKDVELRCDPISGHTALYWYRQSLGQGLEFLIYFQGNSAPDKSGLPSDRFSAERTGGSVSTLTIQRTQQEDSAVYLCASSLHVGQGRLFFGSGTQLSVL.

The chain links TRBV4-3 to TRBJ2-1, with no clear D. The V end lost 0 bases, the J end lost 9 bases, and 15 bases lay between the germline ends. Germline V gene data show CDR1 as LGHNA and CDR2 as YSLEER. CDR3 length equals 15 residues. In DNA, the CDR3 is TGCGCCAGCAGCCAAGATAGACTTGTCTATGCTGAGCAGTTCTTC. This codes for CASSQDRLVYAEQFF.

The table lists this clone with a count of one. This chain connects TRBV6-1 to TRBJ1-4; 11 bases line up with TRBD1. The CDR3 consists of 17 residues. With V trimmed by 1 base and J by 4 bases, 5 bases remained unmatched. Per germline, CDR1 MNHNS and CDR2 SASEGT. Here the CDR3 DNA reads TGTGCCAGCAGTGAAGGGACAGGGGGCGCGGGTAATGAAAAACTGTTTTTT. It translates to CASSEGTGGAGNEKLFF.

V and J are TRBV18 and TRBJ1-2; 7 nucleotides agree with TRBD1. Per germline, CDR1 KGHSH and CDR2 LQKENI. This CDR3 is built from 17 residues. J was trimmed by 6 bases and V by 1 base; bases with no gene match: 14. The DNA for the CDR3 is TGTGCCAGCTCACCACTAAGGCAGGGGGACTTTATTAATGGCTACACCTTC. Its translation: CASSPLRQGDFINGYTF.

The chain is built from TRBV6-6 and TRBJ1-4; D gene uncertain. The germline CDR1 and CDR2 sequences are MNHNY and SVGAGI (reference sequence). With 8 bases removed from V and 0 bases from J, the gap between germline ends came to 7 bases. The CDR3 totals 13 residues. The CDR3 region is CASQRTTNEKLFF. CDR3 bases: TGTGCCAGCCAGCGAACAACTAATGAAAAACTGTTTTTT.

V usage is TRBV24-1 and J usage is TRBJ2-3; 8 bases match TRBD2. The CDR3 covers 16 residues. V shed 4 bases and J 5 bases; nucleotides not matched to a gene: 10. In germline, CDR1 is KGHDR, CDR2 SFDVKD. The DNA for the CDR3 is TGTGCCACCAGTGACCCCAGCGGGAGTGACAAAGATACGCAGTATTTT. It yields the protein CATSDPSGSDKDTQYF.

The V and J genes are TRBV5-1 and TRBJ1-1; D unresolved. The germline V gene encodes CDR1 SGHRS and CDR2 YFSETQ. The CDR3 contains 15 residues. V shed 2 bases and J shed 5 bases, with 16 bases lying between them. CDR3 loop: CASSLARGVETEAFF. The CDR3 DNA follows: TGCGCCAGCAGCTTAGCCCGGGGAGTAGAAACTGAAGCTTTCTTT. Drawing the rest from reference TRBV5-1 and TRBJ1-1, the complete variable domain is KAGVTQTPRYLIKTRGQQVTLSCSPISGHRSVSWYQQTPGQGLQFLFEYFSETQRNKGNFPGRFSGRQFSNSRSEMNVSTLELGDSALYLCASSLARGVETEAFFGQGTRLTVV.

The genes are TRBV7-9 and TRBJ2-7; 7 nucleotides agree with TRBD1. V shed 1 base and J 3 bases; nucleotides not matched to a gene: 6. Germline V gene lookup returns CDR1 SEHNR and CDR2 FQNEAQ (reference sequence). The CDR3 covers 15 residues. The CDR3 loop reads CASSLGGTAIYEQYF. The CDR3 bases are TGTGCCAGCAGCTTAGGAGGGACAGCAATCTACGAGCAGTACTTC.

The genes are TRBV7-8 and TRBJ1-1, with 7 bases that match TRBD1. V dropped 5 bases and J dropped 0; count of bases not matched to a gene: 6. This CDR3 contains 15 residues. Germline-derived CDR1 and CDR2 are SGHVS and FQNEAQ. CDR3 sequence reads: CASSTDREVNTEAFF. The CDR3 DNA sequence: TGTGCCAGCAGCACAGACAGGGAGGTGAACACTGAAGCTTTCTTT.